The clone carrying this TCR beta chain was seen at least ten times. Its specificity is unknown. These data originate in a study of T cells after yellow fever vaccination. The wider study: Some fractions had low cell numbers, and these were prepared with SMART-Seq v4 Ultra Low Input.

Making TCR cDNA involved 5'RACE template switching, which added UMIs and a universal primer site. One entry per CDR3 protein, called by TCRdb with MiXCR from the 5' RACE reads. This table holds around 330,000 distinct CDR3 sequences, around 3.9% found once. CDR1 is MNHEY, CDR2 SMNVEV, per germline (reference sequence). The CDR3 runs to 14 residues. The V end was cut by 6 bases, the J end by 2 bases, with 14 bases between. Study results and limitations: Though it reached lower strength, the secondary response hit its peak faster, day 5 versus 15. Booster samples showed a return of most primary-vaccination clones (almost 97% CD4, roughly 85% CD8).

This clonotype originated in a man younger than 30 who received the YFV17D yellow fever vaccine. The material was PBMCs, obtained on the day of the yellow fever booster vaccination. The chain uses TRBV27 and TRBJ2-7; D ambiguous. The CDR3 DNA reads TGTGCCAGCAGCCAAACTGTAATCCCCTACGAGCAGTACTTC. Translated: CASSQTVIPYEQYF.